This TCR beta chain was recovered during a study of shared clonotypes between healthy human individuals. Study-level findings and limits: Generally, estimated richness proved larger in naive subsets than it did in memory subsets.

On this clone: No antigen is known for it.

Naive CD8 cells comprised CD45RO-negative, CCR7-positively selected cells, excluding terminally differentiated effector memory CD45RA+ cells. Looked up from germline, CDR1 is SQVTM and CDR2 is ANQGSEA. CDR3 length equals 14 residues. Trimming removed 4 bases at V and 7 bases at J, with 17 bases between. The protocol was immunoSEQ multiplex PCR, while the TCRdb copy is restricted to in-frame clones and leaves out a portion. Of hundreds of thousands of clones listed, about 96% are singletons. This TCR came from a woman aged 25 to 39 in good health. Material: naive CD8+ T cells sorted from blood. The genes are TRBV29-1 and TRBJ2-1; TRBD1 is a possible D gene (6 bases). CDR3 coding DNA: TGCAGCGTTGGCCCACAGGGAGAGGAGAATGAGCAGTTCTTC. It translates to CSVGPQGEENEQFF.